The next 23 T cell receptor beta chains were all read from a single sample in a study of blood T cell repertoires in COVID-19. Only in-frame clones appear in the TCRdb table, and some are missing; sequencing was by immunoSEQ multiplex PCR. Of approximately 160,000 clones listed, over 80% are singletons. Sequenced: peripheral blood. The receptor set was obtained from a woman of 80 years or more with active or convalescent COVID-19.

This sequence joins TRBV6-2 or TRBV6-3 and TRBJ2-5, with a weak D call TRBD1 (5 bases). The CDR3 extends over 13 amino acids. Trimming shortened V by 4 bases and J by 4 bases, and 10 bases separated the two germline ends. The germline gives CDR1 MNHEY, CDR2 SVGEGT. The CDR3 bases are TGTGCCAGCAGTTGGGCAGGGATAGAGACCCAGTACTTC. The encoded protein is CASSWAGIETQYF.

This chain connects TRBV4-2 to TRBJ1-2; D possibly corresponds to TRBD1 (5 bases). Germline V lookup: CDR1 LGHNA, CDR2 YNFKEQ. This CDR3 has 17 residues. Trimming pared 3 bases from V and 2 bases from J, leaving 19 bases between. CDR3 amino acids: CASSQDTPTSGNYGYTF. The CDR3 DNA is TGTGCCAGCAGCCAGGACACCCCCACGTCAGGGAACTATGGCTACACCTTC.

V gene TRBV5-8 combines with J gene TRBJ1-1, with a possible D match to TRBD1 (5 bases). V lost 9 bases, J lost 0 bases, and 21 bases lay in between. Germline lookup yields CDR1 SGHTS and CDR2 YDEGEE. The CDR3 loop spans 16 amino acids. The CDR3 bases are TGTGCCATGATAAGGGGCCAGACCTTTATGAACACTGAAGCTTTCTTT. Translation: CAMIRGQTFMNTEAFF.

This clone was seen more than once but under ten times. V is TRBV28 and J is TRBJ2-3; 8 bases are a match to TRBD1. The ends lost 2 bases at V and 2 bases at J; junction bases unmatched: 9. CDR1 and CDR2 (germline): MDHEN, SYDVKM. The CDR3 sequence is 17 residues long. The CDR3 DNA is TGTGCCAGCAGTTTAGCCCCGGGACAGGACCCCACAGATACGCAGTATTTT. Encoded protein: CASSLAPGQDPTDTQYF.

The chain combines TRBV6-2 or TRBV6-3 with TRBJ1-1, with a weak D call TRBD1 (5 bases). Germline CDR1 reads MNHEY; CDR2 reads SVGEGT. This CDR3 comprises 14 residues. Trimming removed 5 bases from V and 5 bases from J, with 15 bases in between. Here the CDR3 DNA reads TGTGCCAGCAGTACATATCAGGGTGGGACTGAAGCTTTCTTT. Its translation is CASSTYQGGTEAFF.

This clone was counted a single time. This chain links TRBV19 with TRBJ2-3; D may be TRBD1 (7 bases). The CDR3 runs 17 residues. Per the germline V gene, CDR1 is LNHDA and CDR2 is SQIVND (reference sequence). V gave up 0 bases and J gave up 0 bases, with 13 bases separating them. The CDR3 DNA reads as TGTGCCAGTAGTATAGATCCGGCAGGGGGGAGCACAGATACGCAGTATTTT. Amino acid sequence: CASSIDPAGGSTDTQYF.

The J gene is TRBJ2-6, the V gene TRBV9; D perhaps matches TRBD2 (6 bases). The ends were cut back, 4 bases at V and 2 bases at J, with 16 bases in the middle. There are 17 residues in the CDR3. Germline CDR1 and CDR2: SGDLS and YYNGEE. This chain's CDR3 is CASSPRGGAAGANVLTF. CDR3 in DNA: TGTGCCAGCAGCCCCAGAGGAGGGGCGGCTGGGGCCAACGTCCTGACTTTC.

Details on this clone: This sample also contains other DNA sequences that code for the same CDR3. V is TRBV5-1 and J is TRBJ2-7; maybe TRBD2 (7 bases). V gave up 0 bases and J gave up 2 bases, with 9 bases separating them. Germline V gene sequence: CDR1 SGHRS, CDR2 YFSETQ. CDR3 length equals 14 residues. In nucleotides, the CDR3 is TGCGCCAGCAGCTTGGCGGGGGGCACCTACGAGCAGTACTTC. It is translated as CASSLAGGTYEQYF.

This chain joins TRBV11-2 and TRBJ1-4, with 10 bases matching TRBD1. From germline, CDR1 is SGHAT and CDR2 FQNNGV. V gave up 7 bases and J gave up 5 bases; unmatched junction bases: 4. This CDR3 has 14 residues. CDR3 loop: CASTRTGGNEKLFF. The CDR3 bases are TGTGCCAGCACCCGGACAGGGGGAAATGAAAAACTGTTTTTT.

The rearrangement joins TRBV28 to TRBJ2-1; 9 bases are shared with TRBD1. V was clipped by 4 bases and J by 8 bases; unmatched bases: 6. From germline, CDR1 is MDHEN and CDR2 SYDVKM. The CDR3 is made up of 14 amino acids. The chain's CDR3 is CASSWTGQGYEQFF. In DNA, the CDR3 is TGTGCCAGCAGTTGGACGGGACAGGGTTATGAGCAGTTCTTC.

V gene TRBV6-2 or TRBV6-3 combines with J gene TRBJ2-5, with a possible D match to TRBD1 (6 bases). Trimming took off 4 bases at V and 1 base at J, with 13 bases between the two ends. The germline CDR1 and CDR2 sequences are MNHEY and SVGEGT. CDR3 length equals 15 residues. The CDR3 DNA sequence: TGTGCCAGCAGTTTCTCCGGGACATCCCAAGAGACCCAGTACTTC. Its translation: CASSFSGTSQETQYF.

The rearrangement links TRBV14 to TRBJ1-2; TRBD1 might be the D (6 bases). CDR3 size: 14 residues. Trimming left V 4 bases short and J 4 bases short, with 13 bases between. Germline values: CDR1 SGHDN, CDR2 FVKESK. CDR3 protein: CASSLGGTGYGYTF. The CDR3, as DNA: TGTGCCAGCAGCCTAGGGGGAACTGGCTATGGCTACACCTTC.

CDR3 nucleotides: TGTGCCAGTAGTATGAGTGGGGCAATGGTGAACATTCAGTACTTC. Its translation: CASSMSGAMVNIQYF. This sequence joins TRBV19 and TRBJ2-4; D may be TRBD1 (5 bases). The CDR3 consists of 15 residues. The V gene lost 3 bases and the J gene lost 7 bases, with 16 bases spanning the gap. CDR1 and CDR2 from the germline V gene are LNHDA and SQIVND (reference sequence).

V gene TRBV11-3 combines with J gene TRBJ1-1; perhaps TRBD1 as D (6 bases). Germline assignment: CDR1 SGHNT and CDR2 YENEEA. CDR3 length: 16 amino acids. Between the trimmed V and J ends, which lost 6 bases and 1 base, there was a span of 18 bases. The CDR3 DNA reads TGTGCCAGCAGTTTCGGGACACTTAATCCGAACACTGAAGCTTTCTTT. It translates to CASSFGTLNPNTEAFF.

This clone has only one observation. The chain combines TRBV12-3 or TRBV12-4 with TRBJ1-6, with D perhaps TRBD1 (5 bases). The CDR3 has 11 residues. V lost 3 bases to trimming and J lost 17 bases, with 11 bases between them. CDR3 amino acids: CASSLGQRVHF. The CDR3 DNA follows: TGTGCCAGCAGTTTGGGGCAGCGGGTCCACTTT.

The genes are TRBV6-5 and TRBJ1-3; the D gene is possibly TRBD1 (5 bases). Germline CDR1 is MNHEY and CDR2 is SVGAGI. The CDR3 contains 15 residues. V lost 8 bases and J 4 bases, leaving 18 bases between the germline ends. CDR3 bases: TGTGCCAGCTCCTCGGTCGGGGGGTCCGGAAACACCATATATTTT. Translation: CASSSVGGSGNTIYF.

The chain uses TRBV29-1 and TRBJ1-1; D is perhaps TRBD1 (5 bases). CDR1 and CDR2 from the germline V gene are SQVTM and ANQGSEA. The V and J ends lost 2 bases and 11 bases respectively, with 18 bases between them. The CDR3 has 13 residues. CDR3 in DNA: TGCAGCGTTGAAAATTTCGGGATCCGGGGGGCTTTCTTT. It encodes CSVENFGIRGAFF.

The chain links TRBV19 to TRBJ1-1, with 7 bases aligning to TRBD1. CDR1 is LNHDA, CDR2 SQIVND, per germline (reference sequence). The junction had 12 bases not matched to a gene; V was cut back by 3 bases and J by 11 bases. The CDR3 length is 14 residues. The CDR3 here is CASSMGWDSGLAFF. CDR3 nucleotide sequence: TGTGCCAGTAGTATGGGGTGGGACAGCGGGTTGGCTTTCTTT.

The rearrangement joins TRBV6-6 to TRBJ1-3, with D uncertain. The ends were cut back, 6 bases at V and 2 bases at J, with 11 bases in the middle. Germline V gene lookup returns CDR1 MNHNY and CDR2 SVGAGI (reference sequence). This CDR3 comprises 14 residues. The CDR3 here is CASRFERAGNTIYF. CDR3 sequence (DNA): TGTGCCAGCAGGTTTGAGAGGGCTGGAAACACCATATATTTT.

CDR3 DNA sequence: TGTGCCAGCTCCCTCATACAGGGGGCGCCTGGAAACACCATATATTTT. This gives the protein CASSLIQGAPGNTIYF. The chain uses TRBV18 and TRBJ1-3; the match to TRBD1 covers 9 bases. Germline V gene lookup returns CDR1 KGHSH and CDR2 LQKENI. With 6 bases clipped from V and 2 bases from J, the junction kept 8 bases outside the gene matches. This CDR3 has 16 residues.

The chain links TRBV7-6 to TRBJ2-7; TRBD2 is a possible D gene (5 bases). V lost 1 base and J 5 bases, leaving 15 bases between the germline ends. Germline V gives CDR1 SGHVS, CDR2 FNYEAQ. This CDR3 is 15 amino acids long. CDR3 DNA sequence: TGTGCCAGCAGCTTAGAGGCTAGCCTAAGGGACGAGCAGTACTTC. Translated, it gives CASSLEASLRDEQYF. Based on the CDR3 plus reference TRBV7-6 and TRBJ2-7, the full variable domain is GAGVSQSPRYKVTKRGQDVALRCDPISGHVSLYWYRQALGQGPEFLTYFNYEAQQDKSGLPNDRFSAERPEGSISTLTIQRTEQRDSAMYRCASSLEASLRDEQYFGPGTRLTVT.

This chain uses TRBV7-8 with TRBJ1-1; maybe TRBD1 (6 bases). Trimming took off 3 bases at V and 7 bases at J, with 15 bases between the two ends. The CDR3 extends over 14 amino acids. Per the germline V gene, CDR1 is SGHVS and CDR2 is FQNEAQ. The CDR3 bases are TGTGCCAGCAGCTTGGGAGGGGGGCTAGATGAAGCTTTCTTT. Protein product: CASSLGGGLDEAFF.

The chain uses TRBV27 and TRBJ1-2; no firm D call. Trimming pared 2 bases from V and 4 bases from J, leaving 8 bases between. CDR1 and CDR2 from the germline V gene are MNHEY and SMNVEV (reference sequence). The CDR3 covers 13 residues. CDR3 residues: CASSLSRGYGYTF. CDR3 nucleotides: TGTGCCAGCAGTTTAAGTCGGGGCTATGGCTACACCTTC.